This entry lists 14 T cell receptor beta chains sequenced from one sample in a study of blood T cell repertoires in COVID-19. Generated by immunoSEQ multiplex PCR, the TCRdb table keeps only in-frame clones and is missing some. Of approximately 70,000 clones in the sample, approximately 85% are singletons; the top ten hold 35%. Sequenced sample: peripheral blood. The receptor set was obtained from a woman at least 80 years old with active or convalescent COVID-19.

This chain connects TRBV19 to TRBJ1-2; possible D gene TRBD1, 6 bases. Per germline, CDR1 LNHDA and CDR2 SQIVND (reference sequence). The CDR3 spans 14 residues. Trimming removed 4 bases at V and 5 bases at J, with 14 bases between. The CDR3 nucleotides are TGTGCCAGTAGTAACTCCGGGACAAATTATGGCTACACCTTC. As protein: CASSNSGTNYGYTF.

J is TRBJ1-4 and V is TRBV11-2, with TRBD1 identical over 7 bases. CDR1 and CDR2 (germline): SGHAT, FQNNGV. The CDR3 runs to 14 residues. J lost 8 bases, V lost 5 bases, and 8 bases had no gene match. For the CDR3, the DNA is TGTGCCAGCAGCCGACAGGGTGTAACAGAAAAACTGTTTTTT. This sequence encodes CASSRQGVTEKLFF.

The chain carries TRBV6-1 and TRBJ2-3; no firm D call. The V gene lost 2 bases and the J gene lost 0 bases, with 12 bases spanning the gap. CDR3 size: 16 residues. Germline CDR1 reads MNHNS; CDR2 reads SASEGT. The CDR3 sequence is CASSESTFSSTDTQYF. The CDR3 nucleotides are TGTGCCAGCAGTGAATCGACTTTTTCAAGCACAGATACGCAGTATTTT.

There are a few counts of this clone. The chain has TRBV7-2 and TRBJ2-7, with TRBD1 matching 11 bases. Per germline, CDR1 SGHTA and CDR2 FQGNSA. This CDR3 comprises 17 residues. The V segment lost 0 bases and the J segment 4 bases; nucleotides outside the gene matches: 8. CDR3 in amino acids: CASSLASRGQGAYEQYF. CDR3 sequence (DNA): TGTGCCAGCAGCTTAGCTAGTCGTGGACAGGGGGCGTACGAGCAGTACTTC.

V gene TRBV25-1 combines with J gene TRBJ2-2; 7 bases agree with TRBD2. Germline V gene sequence: CDR1 MGHDK, CDR2 SYGVNS. CDR3 length: 16 amino acids. With V trimmed by 2 bases and J by 3 bases, 6 bases remained unmatched. The CDR3 is CASSEVRGGYTGELFF. The CDR3 coding sequence is TGTGCCAGCAGTGAAGTGCGGGGAGGGTACACCGGGGAGCTGTTTTTT.

The V call is TRBV30, the J call TRBJ1-1, with a tentative D call TRBD1 (5 bases). V gave up 4 bases and J gave up 1 base, with 16 bases separating them. The germline gives CDR1 GTSNPN, CDR2 SVGIG (reference sequence). This CDR3 comprises 15 residues. CDR3 amino acids: CAWKTSGTGNTEAFF. The DNA of the CDR3 is TGTGCCTGGAAAACGTCGGGTACAGGGAACACTGAAGCTTTCTTT.

In nucleotides, the CDR3 is TGTGCCAGTAGTATGGCTTGGGGGCCGAATGAAAAACTGTTTTTT. Encoded protein: CASSMAWGPNEKLFF. V and J are TRBV19 and TRBJ1-4; tentative D call: TRBD1 (6 bases). CDR3 size: 15 residues. Germline CDR1 is LNHDA and CDR2 is SQIVND (reference sequence). Between the trimmed V and J ends, which lost 3 bases and 5 bases, there was a span of 13 bases.

This clone was counted between two and nine times. V is TRBV28 and J is TRBJ2-3; 8 bases align to TRBD1. The V and J ends lost 0 bases and 4 bases, in that order; junction bases with no gene match: 9. The length of the CDR3 is 17 residues. Germline-derived CDR1 and CDR2 are MDHEN and SYDVKM. CDR3 residues: CASSLWEGQGGSDTQYF. The CDR3 region has the DNA TGTGCCAGCAGTTTATGGGAAGGACAGGGTGGGTCAGATACGCAGTATTTT.

The chain uses TRBV19 and TRBJ1-6; 9 bases agree with TRBD1. Unmatched junction bases numbered 5, after V lost 5 bases and J lost 0 bases. The CDR3 spans 17 residues. The germline V gene has CDR1 LNHDA and CDR2 SQIVND (reference sequence). CDR3 region: CASSSGQGNSYNSPLHF. The DNA for the CDR3 is TGTGCCAGTAGTTCCGGACAGGGGAACTCCTATAATTCACCCCTCCACTTT.

The gene calls are TRBV3-1 (or the pseudogene TRBV3-2) and TRBJ2-7; 15 nucleotides match TRBD2. The germline gives CDR1 LGHDT, CDR2 YNNKEL (reference sequence). The J segment lost 5 bases and the V segment lost 4 bases, leaving 6 bases of the junction unmatched. This CDR3 comprises 16 residues. CDR3 bases: TGTGCCAGCAGCCCGCCTGGACTAGCGGGGGGGAACGAGCAGTACTTC. Encoded protein: CASSPPGLAGGNEQYF.

The rearrangement joins TRBV15 to TRBJ1-1, with TRBD1 matching 8 bases. V lost 0 bases and J lost 4; bases outside the gene matches: 7. The CDR3 is 16 residues long. Germline V CDR1 and CDR2: LNHNV, YYDKDF (reference sequence). The CDR3: CATSRDRQGAGTEAFF. CDR3 coding DNA: TGTGCCACCAGCAGAGATCGTCAGGGGGCCGGCACTGAAGCTTTCTTT.

The sample holds one count of this clone. V gene TRBV30 combines with J gene TRBJ1-3, with 9 bases matching TRBD1. The CDR3 totals 14 residues. Trimming cost V 5 bases and J 3 bases; bases outside gene matches: 5. CDR1 and CDR2 from the germline V gene are GTSNPN and SVGIG (reference sequence). In DNA form, the CDR3 reads TGTGCCTGGGTAGGACAGGGGTTTGGAAACACCATATATTTT. This codes for CAWVGQGFGNTIYF. The variable domain in full, completed from reference TRBV30 and TRBJ1-3, reads SQTIHQWPATLVQPVGSPLSLECTVEGTSNPNLYWYRQAAGRGLQLLFYSVGIGQISSEVPQNLSASRPQDRQFILSSKKLLLSDSGFYLCAWVGQGFGNTIYFGEGSWLTVV.

J is TRBJ2-7 and V is TRBV9; no clear D gene. Trimming stripped 0 bases from V and 2 bases from J, with 9 bases between. This CDR3 spans 14 amino acids. Germline V gene sequence: CDR1 SGDLS, CDR2 YYNGEE. CDR3 sequence (DNA): TGTGCCAGCAGCGTAGATGGCGGAACCTACGAGCAGTACTTC. This codes for CASSVDGGTYEQYF.

The chain is built from TRBV4-3 and TRBJ1-4; tentatively, D is TRBD1 (6 bases). Looked up from germline, CDR1 is LGHNA and CDR2 is YSLEER. V dropped 4 bases and J dropped 8 bases, with 17 bases sitting between them. The CDR3 loop spans 15 amino acids. The CDR3 sequence is CASSPGRGDREKLFF. For the CDR3, the DNA is TGCGCCAGCAGCCCGGGGAGGGGGGATAGGGAAAAACTGTTTTTT.